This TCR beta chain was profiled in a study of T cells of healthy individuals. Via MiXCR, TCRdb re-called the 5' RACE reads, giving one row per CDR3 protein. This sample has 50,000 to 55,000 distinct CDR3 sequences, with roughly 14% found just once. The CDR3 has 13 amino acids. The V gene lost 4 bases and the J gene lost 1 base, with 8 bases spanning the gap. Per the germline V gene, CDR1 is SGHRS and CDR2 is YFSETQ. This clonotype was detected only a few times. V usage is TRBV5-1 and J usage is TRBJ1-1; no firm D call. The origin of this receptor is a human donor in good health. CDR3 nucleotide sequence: TGCGCCAGCAGCCTCTCGTGGAACACTGAAGCTTTCTTT. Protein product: CASSLSWNTEAFF.